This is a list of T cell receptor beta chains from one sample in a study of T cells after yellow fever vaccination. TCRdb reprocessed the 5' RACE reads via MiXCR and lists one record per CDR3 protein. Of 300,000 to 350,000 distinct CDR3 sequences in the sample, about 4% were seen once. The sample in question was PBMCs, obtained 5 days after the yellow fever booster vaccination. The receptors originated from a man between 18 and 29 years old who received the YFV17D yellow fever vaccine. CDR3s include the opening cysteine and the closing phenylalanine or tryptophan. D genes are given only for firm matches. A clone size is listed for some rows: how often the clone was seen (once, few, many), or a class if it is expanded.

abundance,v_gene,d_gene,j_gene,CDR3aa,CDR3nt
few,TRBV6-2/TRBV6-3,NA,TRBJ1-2,CAIGSTLQNSYGYTF,TGTGCCATCGGTTCCACCTTACAGAACTCCTATGGCTACACCTTC
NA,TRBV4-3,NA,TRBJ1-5,CASSQDLRGNQPQHF,TGCGCCAGCAGCCAAGATCTCAGGGGCAATCAGCCCCAGCATTTT
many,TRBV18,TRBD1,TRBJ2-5,CASSPGQGTGSQETQYF,TGTGCCAGCTCACCGGGACAAGGGACAGGCTCACAAGAGACCCAGTACTTC
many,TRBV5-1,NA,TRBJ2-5,CASSLAASEETQYF,TGCGCCAGCAGCTTGGCGGCCAGCGAAGAGACCCAGTACTTC
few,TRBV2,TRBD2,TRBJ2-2,CASSGRAGHTGELFF,TGTGCCAGCAGTGGAAGAGCGGGGCACACCGGGGAGCTGTTTTTT
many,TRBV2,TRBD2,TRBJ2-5,CASTFWGGPQTQYF,TGTGCCAGCACCTTTTGGGGGGGACCTCAGACCCAGTACTTC
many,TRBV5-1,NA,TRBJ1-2,CASSDGRFGYTF,TGCGCCAGCAGCGACGGACGGTTCGGCTACACCTTC
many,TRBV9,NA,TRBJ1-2,CASAKGVEDYGYTF,TGTGCGTCGGCGAAGGGGGTCGAAGACTATGGCTACACCTTC
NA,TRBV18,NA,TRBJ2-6,CASSPQGGGPGANVLTF,TGTGCCAGCTCACCCCAGGGCGGGGGCCCTGGGGCCAACGTCCTGACTTTC
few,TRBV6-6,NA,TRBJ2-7,CASSPSRALYEQYF,TGTGCCAGCAGTCCCTCTCGGGCTCTCTACGAGCAGTACTTC
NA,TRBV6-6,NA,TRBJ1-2,CASSTRGVYGYTF,TGTGCCAGCAGTACCCGCGGGGTCTATGGCTACACCTTC
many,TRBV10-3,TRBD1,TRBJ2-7,CAISEGQGAYEQYF,TGTGCCATCAGTGAGGGGCAGGGGGCATACGAGCAGTACTTC
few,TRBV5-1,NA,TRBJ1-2,CASTRTPGESGYTF,TGCGCCAGCACCCGGACCCCGGGGGAAAGTGGCTACACCTTC
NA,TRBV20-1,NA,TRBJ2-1,CSARVVYNEQFF,TGCAGTGCTAGAGTGGTATACAATGAGCAGTTCTTC
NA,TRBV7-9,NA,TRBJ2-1,CASSFFLGGEQFF,TGTGCCAGCAGCTTTTTTTTGGGCGGCGAGCAGTTCTTC
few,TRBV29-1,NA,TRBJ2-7,CSVESEREQYF,TGCAGCGTTGAGTCAGAGCGCGAGCAGTACTTC
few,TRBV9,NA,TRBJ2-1,CASSVARGGRSEQFF,TGTGCCAGCAGCGTAGCGAGGGGGGGCCGTAGTGAGCAGTTCTTC
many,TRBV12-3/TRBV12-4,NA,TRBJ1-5,CASSLARDSNQPQHF,TGTGCCAGCAGTTTAGCGCGGGATAGCAATCAGCCCCAGCATTTT
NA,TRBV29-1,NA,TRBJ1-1,CSFARGGTEAFF,TGCAGCTTTGCCAGGGGAGGCACTGAAGCTTTCTTT
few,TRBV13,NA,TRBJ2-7,CASSLTGSGGEREQYF,TGTGCCAGCAGCTTGACAGGATCGGGGGGCGAACGCGAGCAGTACTTC
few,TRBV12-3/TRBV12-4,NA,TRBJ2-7,CASSPQGGAYEQYF,TGTGCCAGCAGTCCCCAAGGGGGGGCCTACGAGCAGTACTTC
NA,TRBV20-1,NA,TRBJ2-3,CSARPGQNGRDTQYF,TGCAGTGCGCGACCCGGGCAAAACGGGCGCGATACGCAGTATTTT
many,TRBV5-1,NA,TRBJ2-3,CASSYSPSSTDTQYF,TGCGCCAGCAGCTACTCCCCCTCTAGCACAGATACGCAGTATTTT
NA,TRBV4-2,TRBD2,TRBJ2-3,CASSQEFSGGLDTQYF,TGTGCCAGCAGCCAAGAATTTAGCGGGGGCCTAGATACGCAGTATTTT
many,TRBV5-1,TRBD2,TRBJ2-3,CASSFLGSGGTTDTQYF,TGCGCCAGCAGCTTTTTGGGTAGCGGGGGAACTACAGATACGCAGTATTTT
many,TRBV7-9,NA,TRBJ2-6,CASSFGPKGTGANVLTF,TGTGCCAGCAGCTTTGGACCGAAGGGGACTGGGGCCAACGTCCTGACTTTC
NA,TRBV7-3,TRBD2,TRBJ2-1,CASSPHSGGVDEQFF,TGTGCCAGCAGCCCCCACAGCGGGGGGGTCGATGAGCAGTTCTTC
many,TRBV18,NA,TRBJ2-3,CASSPQRSTDTQYF,TGTGCCAGCTCACCACAGCGGAGCACAGATACGCAGTATTTT
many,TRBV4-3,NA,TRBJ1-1,CASSQAGGEAFF,TGCGCCAGCAGCCAAGCTGGGGGTGAGGCTTTCTTT
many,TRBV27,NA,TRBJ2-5,CASSFQMQETQYF,TGTGCCAGCAGTTTTCAGATGCAAGAGACCCAGTACTTC
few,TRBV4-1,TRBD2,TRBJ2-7,CASSLSSGGYEQYF,TGCGCCAGCAGCCTTTCTAGCGGGGGTTACGAGCAGTACTTC
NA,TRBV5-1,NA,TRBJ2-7,CASSLIGNYEQYF,TGCGCCAGCAGCTTGATAGGGAACTACGAGCAGTACTTC